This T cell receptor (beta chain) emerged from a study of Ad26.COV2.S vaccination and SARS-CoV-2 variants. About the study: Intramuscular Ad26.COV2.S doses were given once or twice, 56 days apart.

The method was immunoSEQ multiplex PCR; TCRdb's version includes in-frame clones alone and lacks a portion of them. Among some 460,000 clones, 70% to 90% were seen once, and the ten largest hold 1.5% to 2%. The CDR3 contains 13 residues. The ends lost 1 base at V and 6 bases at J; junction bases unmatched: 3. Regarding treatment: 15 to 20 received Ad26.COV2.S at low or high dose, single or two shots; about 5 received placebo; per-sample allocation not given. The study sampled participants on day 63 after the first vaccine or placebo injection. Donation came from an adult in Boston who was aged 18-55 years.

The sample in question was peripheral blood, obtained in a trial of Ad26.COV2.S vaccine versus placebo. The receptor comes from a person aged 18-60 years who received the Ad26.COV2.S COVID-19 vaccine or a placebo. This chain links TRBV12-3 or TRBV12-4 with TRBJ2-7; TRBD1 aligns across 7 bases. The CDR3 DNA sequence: TGTGCCAGCAGTTTAGACAGGGGCGTCGAGCAGTACTTC. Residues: CASSLDRGVEQYF.